Each of the 24 T cell receptor beta chains below was sequenced from the same sample in a study of spatial heterogeneity in lung cancer. Study-wide results and limits: In tumors, expanded intratumoral alpha and beta TCR counts tracked mutation counts.

Their antigens remain unidentified. TCRdb ran MiXCR on the 5' RACE reads and lists one entry per CDR3 protein. This sample has around 7,500 distinct CDR3 sequences, with 13% found just once. As for time point: sample taken at primary tumor resection. This specimen consisted of lung tumor tissue, obtained at surgery. The receptor set was obtained from a male donor with early-stage non-small cell lung cancer.

The CDR3 here is CASSPGGKNIQYF. In DNA form, the CDR3 reads TGTGCCAGCAGCCCCGGCGGGAAAAACATTCAGTACTTC. This chain uses TRBV7-9 with TRBJ2-4; perhaps TRBD2 as D (5 bases). Germline CDR1 reads SEHNR; CDR2 reads FQNEAQ (reference sequence). The CDR3 has 13 amino acids. V lost 5 bases, J lost 4 bases, and 9 bases lay in between.

In this sample, this clonotype turned up many times. The chain combines TRBV10-3 with TRBJ1-5; 12 positions match TRBD1. CDR1 is ENHRY and CDR2 is SYGVKD in the germline V gene. V was clipped by 4 bases and J by 7 bases; unmatched bases: 8. The CDR3 has 16 residues. DNA of the CDR3: TGTGCCATCAGTGGCGGGACAGGGGGCCCACAACAGCCCCAGCATTTT. It encodes CAISGGTGGPQQPQHF.

In its sample, this clonotype ranks as medium-sized. The V gene is TRBV5-1, the J gene TRBJ2-7; D may correspond to TRBD1 or TRBD2 (5 bases each). The CDR3 is made up of 15 amino acids. Germline CDR1 and CDR2: SGHRS and YFSETQ. V gave up 8 bases and J gave up 0 bases, with 18 bases separating them. The CDR3 sequence is CASRLGTESSYEQYF. The CDR3 DNA reads as TGCGCCAGTCGTTTAGGGACGGAAAGCTCCTACGAGCAGTACTTC.

This clonotype was recorded many times. The chain combines TRBV7-6 with TRBJ2-3; 7 bases are shared with TRBD2. CDR1 and CDR2 from the germline V gene are SGHVS and FNYEAQ. V was clipped by 4 bases and J by 3 bases; unmatched bases: 7. CDR3 size: 15 residues. CDR3 bases: TGTGCCAGCAGCTCCTTAGCGCGGGGGACAGATACGCAGTATTTT. Protein sequence: CASSSLARGTDTQYF.

This clonotype was observed many times. The gene calls are TRBV7-2 and TRBJ1-1; D is unresolved. Germline V gene data show CDR1 as SGHTA and CDR2 as FQGNSA. The CDR3 length is 15 residues. The germline V and J ends were trimmed by 2 bases and 1 base, with 11 bases remaining between them. The DNA for the CDR3 is TGTGCCAGCAGCTTAAGGGCGGCGAAGAACACTGAAGCTTTCTTT. This translates into CASSLRAAKNTEAFF.

Worth noting for this clonotype: The junction shows a germline mismatch at one end, possibly a read error. The chain carries TRBV6-2 or TRBV6-3 and TRBJ2-4, with TRBD1 as a possible D gene (6 bases). Germline V gene data show CDR1 as MNHEY and CDR2 as SVGEGT. CDR3 size: 13 residues. CDR3 in DNA: TGTGCCAGCAGTTCTCCGCGGACAGTTTCTGCGGACTTC. This encodes CASSSPRTVSADF.

In this sample, this clonotype turned up a few times. The chain carries TRBV25-1 and TRBJ1-5; the D is unclear. This CDR3 has 12 residues. Trimming shortened V by 5 bases and J by 4 bases, and 6 bases separated the two germline ends. Per the germline V gene, CDR1 is MGHDK and CDR2 is SYGVNS. The CDR3 nucleotides read TGTGCCAGCAGTCTCGGAAATCAGCCCCAGCATTTT. This encodes CASSLGNQPQHF.

This clonotype was detected ten times or more. The chain is built from TRBV14 and TRBJ2-3; 10 bases agree with TRBD2. CDR1 and CDR2 from the germline V gene are SGHDN and FVKESK. The CDR3 contains 19 residues. The V and J ends lost 1 base and 1 base, in that order; junction bases with no gene match: 11. DNA for the CDR3: TGTGCCAGCAGCCAAGTCCTAGCGGGAGTGAATCGTCGCACAGATACGCAGTATTTT. Its translation: CASSQVLAGVNRRTDTQYF.

This clonotype has a count of ten or more. The V and J genes are TRBV24-1 and TRBJ2-3; 7 positions match TRBD2. Germline loops: CDR1 KGHDR, CDR2 SFDVKD. The J segment lost 1 base and the V segment lost 5 bases, leaving 5 bases of the junction unmatched. The CDR3 spans 15 residues. CDR3 loop: CATSGPSGRTDTQYF. The CDR3 nucleotides are TGTGCCACCAGTGGACCTAGCGGTCGCACAGATACGCAGTATTTT.

This clonotype was recorded many times. J is TRBJ2-1 and V is TRBV20-1, with D maybe TRBD1 (5 bases). Trimming took 0 bases from V and 7 from J, leaving 16 bases between them. The germline CDR1 and CDR2 sequences are DFQATT and SNEGSKA (reference sequence). The CDR3 runs 15 residues. The CDR3 DNA reads TGCAGTGCTAGAGATTTTAAAGGGGCCATAAATGAGCAGTTCTTC. Protein sequence: CSARDFKGAINEQFF.

In this sample, this clonotype is medium-sized. The rearrangement joins TRBV5-6 to TRBJ2-5; D remains unclear. The V end was cut by 5 bases, the J end by 2 bases, with 10 bases between. Germline loops: CDR1 SGHDT, CDR2 YYEEEE. The CDR3 spans 13 residues. This chain's CDR3 is CASSVRGQETQYF. CDR3 DNA: TGTGCCAGCAGTGTCAGAGGACAAGAGACCCAGTACTTC.

By its share, this clonotype is medium-sized. The chain is built from TRBV5-4 and TRBJ2-7; possible D gene TRBD1, 6 bases. The CDR3 runs 13 residues. V gave up 4 bases and J gave up 3 bases, with 11 bases separating them. Germline CDR1 and CDR2: SGHNT and YYREEE (reference sequence). This CDR3 reads CASSIGQSYEQYV. The CDR3 region has the DNA TGTGCCAGCAGCATCGGACAGAGCTACGAGCAGTACGTC.

V usage is TRBV12-3 or TRBV12-4 and J usage is TRBJ2-1; D not resolved. V lost 2 bases and J lost 9, with 5 bases in between. The CDR3 spans 11 residues. The CDR3: CASSLNVEQFF. CDR3 bases: TGTGCCAGCAGTTTAAACGTTGAGCAGTTCTTC.

V and J are TRBV4-3 and TRBJ2-2, with D unresolved. Deletions cut 0 bases from V and 7 bases from J, with 6 bases between. CDR1 and CDR2 (germline): LGHNA, YSLEER. This CDR3 is 13 amino acids long. The DNA for the CDR3 is TGCGCCAGCAGCCAAGATTGGAGCGGGGAGCTGTTTTTT. This translates into CASSQDWSGELFF.

Ten or more counts support this clonotype. The V and J genes are TRBV20-1 and TRBJ2-2, with D hard to call. The germline V gene encodes CDR1 DFQATT and CDR2 SNEGSKA (reference sequence). This CDR3 has 15 amino acids. V was clipped by 4 bases and J by 4 bases, with 16 bases between them. CDR3 in DNA: TGCAGTGCTACTGACTCGGCGACGCGCACCGGGGAGCTGTTTTTT. This encodes CSATDSATRTGELFF.

This clonotype was detected many times. The gene calls are TRBV3-1 and TRBJ1-1; D call uncertain. CDR1 and CDR2 from the germline V gene are LGHDT and YNNKEL (reference sequence). The V gene lost 7 bases and the J gene lost 11 bases, with 17 bases spanning the gap. CDR3 size: 12 residues. The CDR3 spells CASTKRSGRAFF. DNA of the CDR3: TGTGCCAGCACCAAAAGGTCCGGCAGGGCTTTCTTT.

In its sample, this clonotype was seen many times. The J gene is TRBJ2-5, the V gene TRBV3-1, with TRBD1 matching 8 bases. The V gene end was trimmed by 1 base and the J gene end by 5 bases; junction bases not matched to a gene: 6. Germline assignment: CDR1 LGHDT and CDR2 YNNKEL (reference sequence). The CDR3 has 15 amino acids. The CDR3 DNA is TGTGCCAGCAGCCAAGGCGCAGGGGGCTACGAGACCCAGTACTTC. Protein: CASSQGAGGYETQYF.

This clonotype was detected ten times or more. V usage is TRBV6-4 and J usage is TRBJ1-2; a weak D match, TRBD1 (5 bases). CDR3 length equals 14 residues. The germline gives CDR1 MRHNA, CDR2 SNTAGT. V was clipped by 5 bases and J by 4 bases, with 14 bases between them. CDR3 DNA: TGTGCCAGCAGTCAAGAGGTCGGGGCCTATGGCTACACCTTC. Translation gives CASSQEVGAYGYTF.

This clonotype was seen ten or more times. V usage is TRBV6-6 and J usage is TRBJ1-1; unclear D gene. Looked up from germline, CDR1 is MNHNY and CDR2 is SVGAGI (reference sequence). Between the trimmed V and J ends, which lost 0 bases and 2 bases, there was a span of 7 bases. The CDR3 covers 14 residues. CDR3 sequence (DNA): TGTGCCAGCAGTTACTCGTCTGATAACACTGAAGCTTTCTTT. It is translated as CASSYSSDNTEAFF.

This clonotype was recorded at least ten times. The chain joins TRBV7-2 to TRBJ2-3; D unclear. The CDR3 has 12 residues. CDR1 and CDR2 from the germline V gene are SGHTA and FQGNSA. Trimming shortened V by 3 bases and J by 5 bases, and 6 bases separated the two germline ends. CDR3 in DNA: TGTGCCAGCAGCTTGAGTGAAGATACGCAGTATTTT. It is translated as CASSLSEDTQYF.

This clonotype is medium-sized in the sample. This chain connects TRBV20-1 to TRBJ1-4, with a weak D call TRBD1 (5 bases). The CDR3 is made up of 16 amino acids. Trimming pared 0 bases from V and 8 bases from J, leaving 19 bases between. The germline CDR1 and CDR2 sequences are DFQATT and SNEGSKA (reference sequence). This CDR3 is CSARDPGPGRGEKLFF. DNA for the CDR3: TGCAGTGCTAGAGATCCGGGACCGGGCCGGGGGGAAAAACTGTTTTTT.

This clonotype rates as medium-sized. This chain connects TRBV7-2 to TRBJ1-2; 10 nucleotides line up with TRBD1. The germline gives CDR1 SGHTA, CDR2 FQGNSA. The CDR3 covers 15 residues. V shed 0 bases and J 4 bases; nucleotides not matched to a gene: 2. DNA for the CDR3: TGTGCCAGCAGCTTAGCCAGGACAGGGGGCTATGGCTACACCTTC. Amino acid sequence: CASSLARTGGYGYTF.

This clonotype was detected ten times or more. The genes are TRBV4-1 and TRBJ2-5; D perhaps matches TRBD2 (7 bases). The germline V gene has CDR1 MGHRA and CDR2 YSYEKL. This CDR3 contains 17 residues. The V end lost 3 bases, the J end lost 0 bases, and 17 bases lay between the germline ends. CDR3 nucleotides: TGCGCCAGCAGCCACCCGAAGAGGGGGGGATACCAAGAGACCCAGTACTTC. Translating gives CASSHPKRGGYQETQYF.

Many counts were recorded for this clonotype. The CDR3 region has the DNA TGTGCCAGCACCTCTGGCGCTGGGCATAGCAATCAGCCCCAGCATTTT. It encodes CASTSGAGHSNQPQHF. The rearrangement uses TRBV6-1 and TRBJ1-5, with no clear D. The CDR3 contains 16 residues. CDR1 MNHNS and CDR2 SASEGT come from the germline V gene. V dropped 7 bases and J dropped 0 bases, with 16 bases sitting between them.